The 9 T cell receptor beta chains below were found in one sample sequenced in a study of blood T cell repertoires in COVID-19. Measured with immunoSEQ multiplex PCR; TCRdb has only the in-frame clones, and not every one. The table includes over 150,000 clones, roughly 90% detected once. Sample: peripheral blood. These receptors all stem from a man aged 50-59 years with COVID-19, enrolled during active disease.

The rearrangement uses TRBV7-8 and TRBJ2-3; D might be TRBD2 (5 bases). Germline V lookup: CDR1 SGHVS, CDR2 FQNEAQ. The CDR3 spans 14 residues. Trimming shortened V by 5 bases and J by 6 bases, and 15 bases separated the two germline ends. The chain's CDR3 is CASSPPGIADTQYF. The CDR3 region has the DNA TGTGCCAGCAGCCCTCCGGGAATCGCGGATACGCAGTATTTT.

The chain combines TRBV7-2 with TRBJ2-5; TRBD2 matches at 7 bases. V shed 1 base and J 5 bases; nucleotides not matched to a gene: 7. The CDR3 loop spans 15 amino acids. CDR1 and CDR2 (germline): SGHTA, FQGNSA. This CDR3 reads CASSLEGREGETQYF. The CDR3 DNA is TGTGCCAGCAGCTTAGAAGGGAGGGAAGGGGAGACCCAGTACTTC.

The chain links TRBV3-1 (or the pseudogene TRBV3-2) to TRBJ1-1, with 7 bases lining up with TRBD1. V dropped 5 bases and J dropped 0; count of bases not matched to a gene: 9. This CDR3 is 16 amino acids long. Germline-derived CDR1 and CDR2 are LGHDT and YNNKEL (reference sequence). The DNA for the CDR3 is TGTGCCAGCAGCTGGGGACACAGGGGTATGAACACTGAAGCTTTCTTT. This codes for CASSWGHRGMNTEAFF.

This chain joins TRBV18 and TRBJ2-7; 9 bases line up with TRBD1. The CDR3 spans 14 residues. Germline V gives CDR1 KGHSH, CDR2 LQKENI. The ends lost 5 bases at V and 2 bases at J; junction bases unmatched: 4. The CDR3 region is CASSTGQGAYEQYF. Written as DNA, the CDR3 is TGTGCCAGCTCAACGGGACAGGGTGCCTACGAGCAGTACTTC.

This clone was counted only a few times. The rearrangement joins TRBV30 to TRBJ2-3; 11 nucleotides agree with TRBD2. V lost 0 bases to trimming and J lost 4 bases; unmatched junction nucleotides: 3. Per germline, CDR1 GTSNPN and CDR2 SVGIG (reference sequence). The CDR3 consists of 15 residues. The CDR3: CAWSVSGRAADTQYF. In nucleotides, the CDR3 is TGTGCCTGGAGTGTTAGCGGGAGGGCCGCAGATACGCAGTATTTT.

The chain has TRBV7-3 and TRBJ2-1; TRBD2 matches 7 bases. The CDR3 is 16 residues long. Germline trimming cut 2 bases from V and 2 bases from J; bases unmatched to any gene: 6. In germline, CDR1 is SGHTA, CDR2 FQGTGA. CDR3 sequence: CASSLGASGAYNEQFF. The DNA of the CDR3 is TGTGCCAGCAGCTTAGGGGCTAGCGGAGCCTACAATGAGCAGTTCTTC.

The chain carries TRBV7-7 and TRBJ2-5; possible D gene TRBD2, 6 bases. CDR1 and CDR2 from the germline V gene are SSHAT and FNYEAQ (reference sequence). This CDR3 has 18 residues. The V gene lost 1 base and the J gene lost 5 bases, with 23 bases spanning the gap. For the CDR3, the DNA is TGTGCCAGCAGCTTAGGGCGGGACTCCAACTCTTTATGGGAGACCCAGTACTTC. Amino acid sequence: CASSLGRDSNSLWETQYF.

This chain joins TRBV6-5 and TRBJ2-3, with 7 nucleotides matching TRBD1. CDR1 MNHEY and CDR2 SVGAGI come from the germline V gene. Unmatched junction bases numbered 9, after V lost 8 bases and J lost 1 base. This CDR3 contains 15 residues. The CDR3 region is CASRRQGSGTDTQYF. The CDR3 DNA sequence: TGTGCCAGCCGTAGACAGGGCTCTGGCACAGATACGCAGTATTTT.

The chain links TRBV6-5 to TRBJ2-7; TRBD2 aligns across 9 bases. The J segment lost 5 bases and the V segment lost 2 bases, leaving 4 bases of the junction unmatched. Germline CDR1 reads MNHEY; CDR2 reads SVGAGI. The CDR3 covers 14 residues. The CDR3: CASSYAGGSHEQYF. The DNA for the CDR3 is TGTGCCAGCAGTTACGCGGGAGGGTCCCACGAGCAGTACTTC.